This note documents a single TCR beta chain sequence. Both 60 Vbeta primers and 13 Jbeta primers went into the PCR. The protocol was immunoSEQ multiplex PCR, while the TCRdb copy is restricted to in-frame clones and leaves out a portion. The table lists about 170,000 clones, 75% to 90% of them singletons, with 2.3% in the top ten. This sample is part of a study of cytomegalovirus exposure and HLA in healthy donors. Germline V gene sequence: CDR1 SGHRS, CDR2 YFSETQ. The CDR3 length is 18 residues. The J segment lost 5 bases and the V segment lost 4 bases, leaving 12 bases of the junction unmatched. Input material: PBMCs. This sequence joins TRBV5-1 and TRBJ2-5; 15 nucleotides align to TRBD2. This TCR was recovered from a male donor in good health and CMV-seronegative. DNA for the CDR3: TGCGCCAGCAGCCAAGGGACTAGCGGGGGGCCTAATCCGGAGACCCAGTACTTC. It yields the protein CASSQGTSGGPNPETQYF. The whole variable domain, filled in from reference TRBV5-1 and TRBJ2-5, reads KAGVTQTPRYLIKTRGQQVTLSCSPISGHRSVSWYQQTPGQGLQFLFEYFSETQRNKGNFPGRFSGRQFSNSRSEMNVSTLELGDSALYLCASSQGTSGGPNPETQYFGPGTRLLVL.